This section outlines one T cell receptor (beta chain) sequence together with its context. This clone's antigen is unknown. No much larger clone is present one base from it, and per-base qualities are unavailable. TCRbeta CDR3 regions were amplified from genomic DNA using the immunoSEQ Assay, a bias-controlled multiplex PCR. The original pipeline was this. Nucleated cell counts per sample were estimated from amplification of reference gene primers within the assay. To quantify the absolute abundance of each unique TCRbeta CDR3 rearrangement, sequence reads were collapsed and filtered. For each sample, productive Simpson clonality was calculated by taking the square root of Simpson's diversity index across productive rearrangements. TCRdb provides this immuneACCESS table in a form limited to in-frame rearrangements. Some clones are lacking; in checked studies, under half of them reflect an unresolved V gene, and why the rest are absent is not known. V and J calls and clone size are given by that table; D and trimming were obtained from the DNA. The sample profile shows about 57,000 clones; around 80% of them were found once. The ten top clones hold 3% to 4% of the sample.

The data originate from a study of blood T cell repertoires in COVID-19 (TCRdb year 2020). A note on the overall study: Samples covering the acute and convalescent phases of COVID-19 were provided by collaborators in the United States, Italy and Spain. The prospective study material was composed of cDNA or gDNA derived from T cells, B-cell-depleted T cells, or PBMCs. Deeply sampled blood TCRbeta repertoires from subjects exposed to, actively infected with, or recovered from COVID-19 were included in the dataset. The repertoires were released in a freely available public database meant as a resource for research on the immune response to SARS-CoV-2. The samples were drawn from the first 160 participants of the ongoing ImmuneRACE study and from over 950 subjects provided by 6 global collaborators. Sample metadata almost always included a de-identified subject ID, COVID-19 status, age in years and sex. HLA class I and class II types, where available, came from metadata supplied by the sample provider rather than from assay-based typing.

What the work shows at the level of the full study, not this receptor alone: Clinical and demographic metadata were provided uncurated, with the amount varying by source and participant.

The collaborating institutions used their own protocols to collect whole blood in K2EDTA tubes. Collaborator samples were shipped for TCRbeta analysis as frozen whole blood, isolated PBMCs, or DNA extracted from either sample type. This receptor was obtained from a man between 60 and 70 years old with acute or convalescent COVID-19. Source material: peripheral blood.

The CDR3 has the sequence CASSFLAPDSGVQYF. The nucleotide sequence reads TGTGCCAGCAGTTTTCTCGCCCCGGATTCGGGGGTGCAGTACTTC. Recombination connected TRBV28 to TRBJ2-7; the D gene is perhaps TRBD2, on 6 matching bases. The CDR3 covers 15 residues, taking in both the cysteine and the phenylalanine. CDR3 DNA only is kept here, 45 bases in frame from base 1. Via the germline V gene, CDR1 is MDHEN and CDR2 SYDVKM. The junction shows trimming of 3 bases on V and 9 bases on J, plus 21 bases between the germline ends.